Each of the 11 T cell receptor beta chains below was sequenced from the same sample in a study of blood T cell repertoires in COVID-19. Using immunoSEQ multiplex PCR, the repertoire was profiled, and TCRdb retains in-frame clones only, with some absent. In the table there are approximately 210,000 clones, around nine tenths of which are singletons. The sequenced sample consisted of peripheral blood. These receptors originate from a woman aged 40 to 50 with acute or convalescent COVID-19.

The rearrangement links TRBV6-5 to TRBJ2-7, with 7 positions matching TRBD1. CDR1 and CDR2 from the germline V gene are MNHEY and SVGAGI. The CDR3 length is 13 residues. Trimming at V came to 5 bases and at J to 1 base, leaving 2 bases not matched to a gene. CDR3 sequence: CASSTGQSYEQYV. The CDR3 DNA reads as TGTGCCAGCAGTACGGGACAGTCCTACGAGCAGTACGTC.

This sequence joins TRBV9 and TRBJ1-2; D gene unclear. The germline V gene has CDR1 SGDLS and CDR2 YYNGEE. V lost 0 bases and J 3 bases, leaving 6 bases between the germline ends. The CDR3 runs 13 residues. In DNA, the CDR3 is TGTGCCAGCAGCGTAGGGGAGTACTATGGCTACACCTTC. Translated: CASSVGEYYGYTF.

The chain couples TRBV5-1 to TRBJ2-5; TRBD2 aligns across 7 bases. J was trimmed by 4 bases and V by 0 bases; bases with no gene match: 0. CDR1 is SGHRS, CDR2 YFSETQ, per germline. CDR3 length: 13 residues. In DNA form, the CDR3 reads TGCGCCAGCAGCTTGGGCGGGGGAGAGACCCAGTACTTC. As protein: CASSLGGGETQYF.

The CDR3 reads CASSEALAGGITDTQYF. DNA for the CDR3: TGTGCCAGCAGTGAAGCCTTAGCGGGGGGGATAACAGATACGCAGTATTTT. The chain has TRBV2 and TRBJ2-3; the match to TRBD2 covers 11 bases. Germline V CDR1 and CDR2: SNHLY, FYNNEI. CDR3 length: 17 amino acids. V was pared by 0 bases and J by 3 bases, with 5 bases of the junction left unmatched.

The V and J genes are TRBV2 and TRBJ2-3; possibly TRBD1 for D (6 bases). V was pared by 1 base and J by 13 bases, with 18 bases between. CDR1 and CDR2 (germline): SNHLY, FYNNEI. The CDR3 is 14 amino acids. This chain's CDR3 is CASSEVGPQGTKYF. The CDR3 DNA sequence: TGTGCCAGCAGTGAAGTGGGGCCGCAGGGGACCAAGTATTTT. The variable domain in full, completed from reference TRBV2 and TRBJ2-3, reads EPEVTQTPSHQVTQMGQEVILRCVPISNHLYFYWYRQILGQKVEFLVSFYNNEISEKSEIFDDQFSVERPDGSNFTLKIRSTKLEDSAMYFCASSEVGPQGTKYFGPGTRLTVL.

Many counts were recorded for this clone. This rearrangement joins TRBV13 to TRBJ2-2, with TRBD1 matching over 7 bases. Trimming at V came to 5 bases and at J to 6 bases, leaving 6 bases not matched to a gene. CDR3 length: 14 residues. Germline V gene sequence: CDR1 PRHDT, CDR2 FYEKMQ (reference sequence). The CDR3 DNA follows: TGTGCCAGCAGCCCCGAAACAGGGGCCGGGGAGCTGTTTTTT. It specifies CASSPETGAGELFF.

This clone was seen only a few times. The CDR3 DNA sequence: TGTGCCAGTACCGACTTCAGGGGAGCTAACTATGGCTACACCTTC. It translates to CASTDFRGANYGYTF. V and J are TRBV19 and TRBJ1-2, with a tentative D call TRBD1 (6 bases). The germline V gene has CDR1 LNHDA and CDR2 SQIVND (reference sequence). Trimming removed 7 bases from V and 0 bases from J, with 15 bases in between. This CDR3 comprises 15 residues. The variable domain in full, completed from reference TRBV19 and TRBJ1-2, reads DGGITQSPKYLFRKEGQNVTLSCEQNLNHDAMYWYRQDPGQGLRLIYYSQIVNDFQKGDIAEGYSVSREKKESFPLTVTSAQKNPTAFYLCASTDFRGANYGYTFGSGTRLTVV.

The V and J genes are TRBV6-5 and TRBJ1-5; maybe TRBD1 (6 bases). Germline V gene sequence: CDR1 MNHEY, CDR2 SVGAGI. The CDR3 consists of 13 residues. V shed 5 bases and J shed 4 bases, with 9 bases lying between them. The CDR3 loop is CASSPTGNQPQHF. CDR3 bases: TGTGCCAGCAGTCCAACAGGGAATCAGCCCCAGCATTTT.

The CDR3 sequence: CASSRSHWTGETQYF. The CDR3 DNA sequence: TGTGCCAGCAGCCGATCTCACTGGACAGGTGAGACCCAGTACTTC. The V and J genes are TRBV11-1 and TRBJ2-5; 7 bases are a match to TRBD1. The CDR3 runs to 15 residues. The germline CDR1 and CDR2 sequences are SGHAT and FQDESV (reference sequence). The V gene end was trimmed by 5 bases and the J gene end by 5 bases; junction bases not matched to a gene: 11.

This clone showed up just a few times. The same CDR3 can be traced to other DNA sequences in this sample. The V call is TRBV3-1 (or the pseudogene TRBV3-2), the J call TRBJ1-2; 8 nucleotides match TRBD1. The CDR3 consists of 13 residues. V was clipped by 6 bases and J by 3 bases; unmatched bases: 3. Germline assignment: CDR1 LGHDT and CDR2 YNNKEL (reference sequence). Written as DNA, the CDR3 is TGTGCCAGCAGTCCACAGGGGGACTATGGCTACACCTTC. Protein product: CASSPQGDYGYTF.

This clone has at least ten counts. An end of the junction does not agree with germline; a read error may underlie this. The V and J genes are TRBV5-4 and TRBJ1-2; D is perhaps TRBD1 (5 bases). Germline CDR1 SGHNT, CDR2 YYREEE (reference sequence). The CDR3 has 13 amino acids. The CDR3 nucleotides read TGTGCGAGCACGGCTACGCGGGGGTATGGCTACACCTTC. Its translation: CASTATRGYGYTF. The complete variable domain, with remaining parts taken from reference TRBV5-4 and TRBJ1-2, reads ETGVTQSPTHLIKTRGQQVTLRCSSQSGHNTVSWYQQALGQGPQFIFQYYREEENGRGNFPPRFSGLQFPNYSSELNVNALELDDSALYLCASTATRGYGYTFGSGTRLTVV.